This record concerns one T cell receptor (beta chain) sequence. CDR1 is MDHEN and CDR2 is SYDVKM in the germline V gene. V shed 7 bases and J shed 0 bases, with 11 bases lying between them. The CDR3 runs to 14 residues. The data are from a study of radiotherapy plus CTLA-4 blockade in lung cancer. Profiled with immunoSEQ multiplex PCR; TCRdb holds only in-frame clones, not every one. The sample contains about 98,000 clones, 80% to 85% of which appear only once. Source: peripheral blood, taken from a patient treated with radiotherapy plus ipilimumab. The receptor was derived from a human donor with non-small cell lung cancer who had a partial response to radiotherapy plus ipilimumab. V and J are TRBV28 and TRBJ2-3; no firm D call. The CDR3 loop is CASTTSYSTDTQYF. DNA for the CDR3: TGTGCCAGCACCACGAGCTATAGCACAGATACGCAGTATTTT.